Each of the 10 T cell receptor beta chains below was sequenced from the same sample in a study of blood T cells in healthy people across ages. The use of a sample-barcoded 5' primer and a J-beta primer mix characterized a second PCR of roughly 6 to 11 cycles. TCRdb fed the 5' RACE reads into MiXCR, producing one record per CDR3 protein. The sample lists 700,000 to 950,000 distinct CDR3 sequences, 58% occurring once. Sequencing was done on a sample of blood. All receptors come from a man aged 25 to 40 in good health.

Comment on this clonotype: With a much larger clone just one base away, this may be a read error. The chain employs TRBV28 and TRBJ2-1, with D possibly called TRBD1 or TRBD2 (5 bases each). This CDR3 comprises 17 residues. Germline assignment: CDR1 MDHEN and CDR2 SYDVKM. V shed 6 bases and J shed 4 bases, with 22 bases lying between them. CDR3 sequence (DNA): TGTGCCAGCAGCCTACCATGGGGCCAGTGGGAGTACAATGAGCAGTTCTTC. Amino acids: CASSLPWGQWEYNEQFF. The full variable domain, its missing parts supplied by reference TRBV28 and TRBJ2-1, is DVKVTQSSRYLVKRTGEKVFLECVQDMDHENMFWYRQDPGLGLRLIYFSYDVKMKEKGDIPEGYSVSREKKERFSLILESASTNQTSMYLCASSLPWGQWEYNEQFFGPGTRLTVL.

This chain connects TRBV5-4 to TRBJ2-3, with D unresolved. V was pared by 6 bases and J by 1 base, with 15 bases between. The CDR3 runs 15 residues. Germline V gene data show CDR1 as SGHNT and CDR2 as YYREEE (reference sequence). The CDR3 spells CASMKLREGTDTQYF. In DNA, the CDR3 is TGTGCCAGCATGAAGTTGCGAGAGGGCACAGATACGCAGTATTTT.

The rearrangement uses TRBV6-5 and TRBJ2-3; 12 positions agree with TRBD2. The CDR3 spans 13 residues. The V segment lost 6 bases and the J segment 7 bases; nucleotides outside the gene matches: 2. Germline V CDR1 and CDR2: MNHEY, SVGAGI. The CDR3 nucleotides are TGTGCCAGCAGAACTAGCGGGGGGAATACGCAGTATTTT. It is translated as CASRTSGGNTQYF.

V usage is TRBV5-4 and J usage is TRBJ2-5, with no clear D. This CDR3 is built from 13 residues. CDR1 SGHNT and CDR2 YYREEE come from the germline V gene (reference sequence). V was clipped by 2 bases and J by 2 bases, with 7 bases between them. CDR3 in DNA: TGTGCCAGCAGCTTCCTCAATCAAGAGACCCAGTACTTC. It is translated as CASSFLNQETQYF.

CDR3 in amino acids: CSVGSLAGQETQYF. The CDR3 nucleotides read TGCAGCGTTGGTAGTCTAGCGGGACAGGAGACCCAGTACTTC. The chain has TRBV29-1 and TRBJ2-5; TRBD2 matches at 9 bases. The CDR3 sequence is 14 residues long. Germline V gene lookup returns CDR1 SQVTM and CDR2 ANQGSEA. Trimming cost V 4 bases and J 5 bases; bases outside gene matches: 8.

In its sample, this clonotype was seen a few times. The chain has TRBV29-1 and TRBJ2-5, with unresolved D. The CDR3 is 13 residues long. The germline V gene has CDR1 SQVTM and CDR2 ANQGSEA. V was trimmed by 0 bases and J by 0 bases, leaving 5 bases between them. The CDR3 loop is CSVEDSNQETQYF. The CDR3 DNA follows: TGCAGCGTTGAAGACAGCAACCAAGAGACCCAGTACTTC. The full variable domain, rest sourced from reference TRBV29-1 and TRBJ2-5, is SAVISQKPSRDICQRGTSLTIQCQVDSQVTMMFWYRQQPGQSLTLIATANQGSEATYESGFVIDKFPISRPNLTFSTLTVSNMSPEDSSIYLCSVEDSNQETQYFGPGTRLLVL.

V gene TRBV15 combines with J gene TRBJ2-7, with TRBD2 matching over 8 bases. V lost 4 bases, J lost 2 bases, and 7 bases stayed unmatched. Germline CDR1 and CDR2: LNHNV and YYDKDF (reference sequence). The CDR3 totals 15 residues. The CDR3 here is CATSKEPGRAYEQYF. The CDR3 DNA follows: TGTGCCACCAGCAAAGAGCCCGGGAGGGCCTACGAGCAGTACTTC.

The J gene is TRBJ1-6, the V gene TRBV2; D not certain. The V gene's germline CDR1 is SNHLY and CDR2 FYNNEI. This CDR3 comprises 15 residues. V lost 1 base to trimming and J lost 9 bases, with 13 bases between them. In DNA, the CDR3 is TGTGCCAGCAGTGAAGGCCGCGACGGAAGTTCACCCCTCCACTTT. It translates to CASSEGRDGSSPLHF. Together with reference TRBV2 and TRBJ1-6, the CDR3 gives the full variable domain: EPEVTQTPSHQVTQMGQEVILRCVPISNHLYFYWYRQILGQKVEFLVSFYNNEISEKSEIFDDQFSVERPDGSNFTLKIRSTKLEDSAMYFCASSEGRDGSSPLHFGNGTRLTVT.

J is TRBJ1-1 and V is TRBV6-1; D remains ambiguous. V shed 6 bases and J shed 1 base, with 12 bases lying between them. CDR1 and CDR2 (germline): MNHNS, SASEGT. This CDR3 is built from 14 residues. The CDR3 DNA is TGTGCCAGCAGCCCCCCAGTCCAGAACACTGAAGCTTTCTTT. This codes for CASSPPVQNTEAFF.

This clonotype was counted a single time. The chain is built from TRBV7-2 and TRBJ2-3; D unresolved. Between the trimmed V and J ends, which lost 1 base and 2 bases, there was a span of 10 bases. Per germline, CDR1 SGHTA and CDR2 FQGNSA. The CDR3 spans 15 residues. The CDR3 sequence is CASSLGARSTDTQYF. The CDR3 coding sequence is TGTGCCAGCAGCTTAGGGGCCCGGTCCACAGATACGCAGTATTTT.